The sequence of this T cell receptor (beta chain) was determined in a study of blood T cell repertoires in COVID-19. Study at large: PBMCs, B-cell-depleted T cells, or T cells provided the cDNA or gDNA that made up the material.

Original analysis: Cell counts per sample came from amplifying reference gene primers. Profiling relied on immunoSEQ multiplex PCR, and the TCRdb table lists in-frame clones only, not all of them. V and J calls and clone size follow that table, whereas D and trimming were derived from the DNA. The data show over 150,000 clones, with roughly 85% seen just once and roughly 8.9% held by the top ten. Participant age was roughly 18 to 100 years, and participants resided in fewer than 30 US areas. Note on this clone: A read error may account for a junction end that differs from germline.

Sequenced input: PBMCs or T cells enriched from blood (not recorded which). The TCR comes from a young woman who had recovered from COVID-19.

The CDR3 sequence is CASSLGRTSGNSRVF. CDR3 in DNA: TGTGCCAGCAGCTTAGGACGGACTAGCGGGAATAGCCGAGTCTTC. This sequence joins TRBV13 and TRBJ2-1, with 12 positions matching TRBD2. This CDR3 region has 15 residues. The germline V gene has CDR1 PRHDT and CDR2 FYEKMQ (reference sequence).